This passage covers 32 T cell receptor beta chains from one sample sequenced in a study of control samples from healthy donors and cancer patients. TCRdb keeps only in-frame clones here, not all; method: immunoSEQ multiplex PCR. This repertoire shows fewer than 90,000 clones, 85% to 95% found once; its top ten account for 6.2%. The sample taken for sequencing was blood. The receptors were gathered from a woman aged 40 to 50 in good health.

The chain recombines TRBV6-5 with TRBJ1-4, with D unclear. Germline CDR1 MNHEY, CDR2 SVGAGI. V lost 7 bases, J lost 0 bases, and 12 bases lay in between. CDR3 length: 15 amino acids. CDR3 coding DNA: TGTGCCAGCAACACAAATGGGGCAACTAATGAAAAACTGTTTTTT. This gives the protein CASNTNGATNEKLFF.

V usage is TRBV7-8 and J usage is TRBJ2-5; D is uncertain. The CDR3 covers 14 residues. Germline CDR1 SGHVS, CDR2 FQNEAQ. The V end lost 5 bases, the J end lost 8 bases, and 18 bases lay between the germline ends. The CDR3 DNA follows: TGTGCCAGCAGCCCCCGGGTCTTTTTAGATACCCAGTACTTC. Translating gives CASSPRVFLDTQYF.

This clone was picked up one time. The chain's CDR3 is CASSFPSGGLNTEAFF. CDR3 bases: TGTGCCAGCAGCTTCCCCTCGGGAGGGCTGAACACTGAAGCTTTCTTT. The chain combines TRBV7-6 with TRBJ1-1; D gene unclear. V was clipped by 3 bases and J by 0 bases, with 14 bases between them. The CDR3 is made up of 16 amino acids. Germline CDR1 SGHVS, CDR2 FNYEAQ.

The chain employs TRBV10-1 and TRBJ1-1, with 8 bases identical to TRBD1. J lost 8 bases, V lost 6 bases, and 11 bases had no gene match. Germline V lookup: CDR1 WNHNN, CDR2 SYGVQD (reference sequence). CDR3 size: 14 residues. The CDR3 region is CASSPGQGSGEAFF. The CDR3 DNA is TGCGCCAGCAGCCCAGGACAGGGTTCGGGCGAAGCTTTCTTT.

V gene TRBV5-8 combines with J gene TRBJ2-5, with 9 bases that match TRBD1. After removal of 4 bases from V and 8 bases from J, the junction contained 9 bases not matched to a gene. The CDR3 length is 14 residues. Germline assignment: CDR1 SGHTS and CDR2 YDEGEE. The CDR3 region has the DNA TGTGCCAGCAGCACAGGACAGGGGCCTTTAACCCAGTACTTC. Encoded protein: CASSTGQGPLTQYF.

The V call is TRBV6-1, the J call TRBJ2-7; 11 bases map to TRBD2. Germline V gene sequence: CDR1 MNHNS, CDR2 SASEGT. V was clipped by 6 bases and J by 3 bases; unmatched bases: 7. The CDR3 is 15 residues long. Here the CDR3 reads CASSRTTSGNYEQYF. The CDR3 DNA reads as TGTGCCAGCAGCCGGACGACTAGCGGGAACTACGAGCAGTACTTC.

The V gene is TRBV2, the J gene TRBJ2-2; D is perhaps TRBD2 (5 bases). Germline V lookup: CDR1 SNHLY, CDR2 FYNNEI. Trimming took 6 bases from V and 6 from J, leaving 17 bases between them. The CDR3 has 15 residues. The CDR3 reads CASRPGWQRAGELFF. CDR3 DNA sequence: TGTGCCAGCAGGCCCGGCTGGCAGAGGGCCGGGGAGCTGTTTTTT.

The chain links TRBV18 to TRBJ2-5; D may be TRBD1 (6 bases). V lost 5 bases and J 5 bases, leaving 15 bases between the germline ends. Germline-derived CDR1 and CDR2 are KGHSH and LQKENI. This CDR3 has 14 residues. The CDR3 nucleotides are TGTGCCAGCTCAACTACAGGGCCACGGGAGACCCAGTACTTC. The encoded protein is CASSTTGPRETQYF.

V and J are TRBV20-1 and TRBJ1-2; no clear D. The germline CDR1 and CDR2 sequences are DFQATT and SNEGSKA (reference sequence). V shed 6 bases and J shed 10 bases, with 9 bases lying between them. This CDR3 contains 9 residues. The CDR3: CSAKAIYTF. In DNA, the CDR3 is TGCAGTGCGAAGGCCATCTACACCTTC.

V usage is TRBV7-9 and J usage is TRBJ2-7; 7 positions agree with TRBD1. This CDR3 comprises 14 residues. Germline lookup yields CDR1 SEHNR and CDR2 FQNEAQ (reference sequence). V gave up 2 bases and J gave up 2 bases; unmatched junction bases: 3. The CDR3 sequence: CASSLTGVTYEQYF. The CDR3 region has the DNA TGTGCCAGCAGCTTAACAGGGGTGACCTACGAGCAGTACTTC.

CDR3: CASSLELVRGNGYTF. In DNA form, the CDR3 reads TGTGCCAGCAGCTTAGAACTGGTGCGGGGCAACGGCTACACCTTC. This chain links TRBV7-2 with TRBJ1-2; D perhaps matches TRBD1 (5 bases). Trimming took off 1 base at V and 8 bases at J, with 17 bases between the two ends. CDR1 and CDR2 from the germline V gene are SGHTA and FQGNSA. The CDR3 length is 15 residues.

V is TRBV5-6 and J is TRBJ2-6; D remains unclear. The CDR3 runs 13 residues. Trimming removed 7 bases from V and 0 bases from J, with 5 bases in between. From germline, CDR1 is SGHDT and CDR2 YYEEEE. The CDR3 bases are TGTGCCAGCTGCCCCTCTGGGGCCAACGTCCTGACTTTC. Its translation: CASCPSGANVLTF.

The chain carries TRBV5-4 and TRBJ1-2, with 9 positions matching TRBD1. Germline values: CDR1 SGHNT, CDR2 YYREEE (reference sequence). With V trimmed by 3 bases and J by 5 bases, 8 bases remained unmatched. This CDR3 contains 15 residues. The CDR3 DNA reads as TGTGCCAGCAGCTGGGGGGGACAGGGTCTTTATGGCTACACCTTC. It encodes CASSWGGQGLYGYTF.

This chain links TRBV20-1 with TRBJ2-7; D uncertain. Germline V gene lookup returns CDR1 DFQATT and CDR2 SNEGSKA (reference sequence). CDR3 length equals 11 residues. Between the trimmed V and J ends, which lost 3 bases and 3 bases, there was a span of 6 bases. The CDR3 region has the DNA TGCAGTGCTAGTATGGGCTACGAGCAGTACTTC. Amino acid sequence: CSASMGYEQYF.

This clone has a single count. CDR3 loop: CASSEAVGLPNEKLFF. The CDR3 coding sequence is TGTGCCAGCAGTGAAGCGGTGGGACTACCAAATGAAAAACTGTTTTTT. The rearrangement links TRBV6-1 to TRBJ1-4, with D possibly matching TRBD1 (5 bases). CDR3 length: 16 residues. Trimming took 0 bases from V and 5 from J, leaving 13 bases between them. Germline V gives CDR1 MNHNS, CDR2 SASEGT.

The chain employs TRBV18 and TRBJ1-3; a possible D gene is TRBD1 (6 bases). Germline loops: CDR1 KGHSH, CDR2 LQKENI. V lost 3 bases and J 2 bases, leaving 11 bases between the germline ends. The length of the CDR3 is 15 residues. CDR3 amino acids: CASSPPGEAGNTIYF. The CDR3 coding sequence is TGTGCCAGCTCACCCCCAGGGGAGGCTGGAAACACCATATATTTT.

The chain joins TRBV5-5 to TRBJ1-3; D unresolved. Germline-derived CDR1 and CDR2 are SGHKS and YYEKEE (reference sequence). V was cut by 0 bases and J by 0 bases, with 13 bases left in between. The CDR3 runs to 17 residues. The CDR3 sequence: CASSLVGIMTSGNTIYF. The DNA of the CDR3 is TGTGCCAGCAGCTTGGTTGGTATTATGACCTCTGGAAACACCATATATTTT.

This chain joins TRBV28 and TRBJ1-3; D uncertain. V lost 5 bases, J lost 4 bases, and 18 bases lay in between. The V gene's germline CDR1 is MDHEN and CDR2 SYDVKM. The CDR3 length is 16 residues. CDR3 sequence reads: CASSTHRAGLGNTIYF. Here the CDR3 DNA reads TGTGCCAGCAGTACCCACCGGGCCGGCCTCGGAAACACCATATATTTT.

This clone was counted once. The V call is TRBV11-2, the J call TRBJ2-7; D remains unclear. Germline V gives CDR1 SGHAT, CDR2 FQNNGV. Trimming shortened V by 1 base and J by 2 bases, and 12 bases separated the two germline ends. The CDR3 has 15 residues. This CDR3 reads CASSLVMWQAYEQYF. In DNA form, the CDR3 reads TGTGCCAGCAGCTTAGTCATGTGGCAGGCCTACGAGCAGTACTTC.

J is TRBJ2-2 and V is TRBV9; 7 bases fit TRBD1. The CDR3 loop spans 16 amino acids. CDR1 and CDR2 (germline): SGDLS, YYNGEE. With 3 bases clipped from V and 1 base from J, the junction kept 6 bases outside the gene matches. The CDR3 DNA reads TGTGCCAGCAGCGGGAACAGGGGATTGAACACCGGGGAGCTGTTTTTT. It is translated as CASSGNRGLNTGELFF. Drawing the rest from reference TRBV9 and TRBJ2-2, the complete variable domain is DSGVTQTPKHLITATGQRVTLRCSPRSGDLSVYWYQQSLDQGLQFLIQYYNGEERAKGNILERFSAQQFPDLHSELNLSSLELGDSALYFCASSGNRGLNTGELFFGEGSRLTVL.

The rearrangement uses TRBV3-1 (or the pseudogene TRBV3-2) and TRBJ1-4, with 7 bases identical to TRBD1. CDR1 LGHDT and CDR2 YNNKEL come from the germline V gene (reference sequence). Trimming at V came to 1 base and at J to 10 bases, leaving 3 bases not matched to a gene. The CDR3 sequence is 13 residues long. CDR3 region: CASSQGQGGKLFF. In DNA, the CDR3 is TGTGCCAGCAGCCAAGGGCAGGGGGGAAAACTGTTTTTT.

The rearrangement joins TRBV5-1 to TRBJ1-2; the D gene is possibly TRBD1 (5 bases). This CDR3 contains 15 residues. CDR1 and CDR2 from the germline V gene are SGHRS and YFSETQ. V shed 0 bases and J shed 7 bases, with 16 bases lying between them. CDR3 region: CASSLDPDIGTGYTF. The CDR3 DNA reads TGCGCCAGCAGCTTGGATCCGGATATAGGGACTGGCTACACCTTC.

This chain links TRBV9 with TRBJ1-2; no definite D call. CDR3 length: 13 amino acids. Trimming took 0 bases from V and 1 from J, leaving 4 bases between them. From germline, CDR1 is SGDLS and CDR2 YYNGEE. CDR3 nucleotides: TGTGCCAGCAGCGTAGAGGATAACTATGGCTACACCTTC. Protein sequence: CASSVEDNYGYTF. Full variable domain (remainder filled in from reference TRBV9 and TRBJ1-2): DSGVTQTPKHLITATGQRVTLRCSPRSGDLSVYWYQQSLDQGLQFLIQYYNGEERAKGNILERFSAQQFPDLHSELNLSSLELGDSALYFCASSVEDNYGYTFGSGTRLTVV.

This clone was seen just once. The rearrangement joins TRBV6-6 to TRBJ1-3; no definite D call. Trimming removed 2 bases from V and 1 base from J, with 12 bases in between. The CDR3 extends over 16 amino acids. Per the germline V gene, CDR1 is MNHNY and CDR2 is SVGAGI (reference sequence). CDR3 protein: CASSYRASGSGNTIYF. CDR3 DNA: TGTGCCAGCAGTTACAGGGCCTCGGGGTCTGGAAACACCATATATTTT.

This chain links TRBV9 with TRBJ1-6; no definite D call. Germline CDR1 is SGDLS and CDR2 is YYNGEE. Trimming removed 0 bases at V and 13 bases at J, with 14 bases between. This CDR3 is built from 14 residues. CDR3 sequence: CASSVGSGPSPLHF. For the CDR3, the DNA is TGTGCCAGCAGCGTAGGGTCAGGCCCGAGCCCCCTCCACTTT.

This chain links TRBV18 with TRBJ1-2; D is undetermined. Between the trimmed V and J ends, which lost 2 bases and 6 bases, there was a span of 7 bases. CDR3 length: 12 residues. CDR1 and CDR2 from the germline V gene are KGHSH and LQKENI. The CDR3 nucleotides are TGTGCCAGCTCACCAACGGGCGATGGCTACACCTTC. Translating it yields CASSPTGDGYTF.

The table lists this clone with a count of one. The chain is built from TRBV5-6 and TRBJ1-2; TRBD1 aligns across 8 bases. Germline V gene lookup returns CDR1 SGHDT and CDR2 YYEEEE. This CDR3 has 14 amino acids. V dropped 2 bases and J dropped 4; count of bases not matched to a gene: 4. CDR3 nucleotides: TGTGCCAGCAGCTTAACACAGGGGGTCTATGGCTACACCTTC. Its translation is CASSLTQGVYGYTF.

The chain carries TRBV15 and TRBJ1-4; D is uncertain. The germline V gene has CDR1 LNHNV and CDR2 YYDKDF (reference sequence). This CDR3 contains 15 residues. V lost 0 bases and J 7 bases, leaving 12 bases between the germline ends. CDR3 sequence reads: CATSRDKFKTEKLFF. The CDR3 coding sequence is TGTGCCACCAGCAGAGATAAATTTAAAACTGAAAAACTGTTTTTT.

V is TRBV5-1 and J is TRBJ1-4, with 9 nucleotides matching TRBD1. The CDR3 is 14 amino acids. Germline values: CDR1 SGHRS, CDR2 YFSETQ. The junction had 4 bases not matched to a gene; V was cut back by 2 bases and J by 8 bases. This CDR3 reads CASSLQGAEEKLFF. CDR3 nucleotide sequence: TGCGCCAGCAGCTTACAGGGGGCAGAAGAAAAACTGTTTTTT.

The rearrangement joins TRBV29-1 to TRBJ1-1; D gene uncertain. This CDR3 has 10 amino acids. The germline V gene encodes CDR1 SQVTM and CDR2 ANQGSEA. The CDR3 bases are TGCGCCGGCAGTGACACTGAAGCTTTCTTT. It codes for CAGSDTEAFF.

This chain links TRBV28 with TRBJ1-3; D is ambiguous. Trimming cost V 2 bases and J 4 bases, with 15 bases left between them. Germline CDR1 and CDR2: MDHEN and SYDVKM. The CDR3 extends over 16 amino acids. The CDR3 DNA is TGTGCCAGCAGTTTAGCCCTTAGGACGGACGGAAACACCATATATTTT. Its translation: CASSLALRTDGNTIYF.

The rearrangement uses TRBV24-1 and TRBJ1-5, with 7 bases lining up with TRBD1. After removal of 2 bases from V and 4 bases from J, the junction contained 4 bases not matched to a gene. CDR3 length: 15 amino acids. The V gene's germline CDR1 is KGHDR and CDR2 SFDVKD. CDR3 sequence: CATSDSDRENQPQHF. The CDR3, as DNA: TGTGCCACCAGTGATTCCGACAGGGAAAATCAGCCCCAGCATTTT.